This TCR beta chain was sequenced for a study of T cells in Graves' hyperthyroidism and ophthalmopathy. V dropped 5 bases and J dropped 11; count of bases not matched to a gene: 6. This CDR3 has 12 residues. Germline V gives CDR1 SGHTA, CDR2 FQGNSA. Study-wide points: Most thyroid-expanded clonotypes above 0.001 were also found in blood.

A note on this clonotype: What it recognizes is unknown.

Those with hyperthyroidism were 18 to 65 years old, newly diagnosed, and ill for under 2 months. It was RNA transcripts that yielded the amplified TCR beta CDR3 regions. In the first-round RT-PCR of the TCR CDR3, the HTBI primer set was used. TCRdb processed the multiplex PCR reads anew with MiXCR; each CDR3 protein has one entry. The table records just over 550,000 distinct CDR3 sequences, about 45% of them present only once. This clonotype was sampled from a young woman with Graves' hyperthyroidism. The sequenced material came from peripheral blood or thyroid tissue (not recorded which). V is TRBV7-2 and J is TRBJ1-1, with 9 nucleotides matching TRBD1. CDR3 amino acids: CASSGQGPGAFF. The CDR3 DNA follows: TGTGCCAGCAGCGGACAGGGGCCGGGGGCTTTCTTT.